The present T cell receptor beta chain was sequenced within a study of shared clonotypes between healthy human individuals. Whole-study results and caveats: Sequencing depth was a factor that was expected to affect clonotype sharing among donors.

As concerns this clone: What it binds is unknown.

Using about 190 ng DNA, tens of thousands of T cell genomes, the sorted-subset replicate PCRs were run. Sequenced by immunoSEQ multiplex PCR; TCRdb stores in-frame clones only, minus some. The data hold about 1.1 million clones, with 70% to 80% observed a single time. Trimming shortened V by 9 bases and J by 2 bases, and 19 bases separated the two germline ends. Germline V gives CDR1 MNHEY, CDR2 SMNVEV (reference sequence). The CDR3 sequence is 15 residues long. This TCR was recovered from a man aged 18 to 30 in good health. Some clones in this sample may be carry-over from other donors' samples. Sequencing was performed on memory CD4+ T cells from PBMCs. As to subset: CD45RA-negative fraction. V is TRBV27 and J is TRBJ1-1; maybe TRBD1 (6 bases). The CDR3 sequence is CARRGGGQPNTEAFF. The CDR3 bases are TGTGCCAGGAGAGGGGGGGGGCAGCCCAACACTGAAGCTTTCTTT.